The clone carrying this TCR beta chain has only a few counts. TCRdb passed the reads through MiXCR, listing each CDR3 protein once. The sample records more than 400,000 distinct CDR3 sequences, more than 25% being singletons. J lost 4 bases, V lost 1 base, and 10 bases had no gene match. Germline V CDR1 and CDR2: MNHNS, SASEGT. The CDR3 sequence is 17 residues long. The data were obtained in a study of T cell repertoires in cytomegalovirus infection. As for the study in general: Public signatures in TCR beta pointed to CMV infection and matching HLA type.

The sequenced sample consisted of PBMCs. The chain carries TRBV6-1 and TRBJ2-1, with 7 bases fitting TRBD2. The TCR sequence derives from a human donor in good health (CMV status not recorded). Some clones in this sample may be carry-over from other donors' samples. CDR3 sequence reads: CASSEGLAVLQYNEQFF. In DNA, the CDR3 is TGTGCCAGCAGTGAAGGGCTAGCGGTGTTACAGTACAATGAGCAGTTCTTC.